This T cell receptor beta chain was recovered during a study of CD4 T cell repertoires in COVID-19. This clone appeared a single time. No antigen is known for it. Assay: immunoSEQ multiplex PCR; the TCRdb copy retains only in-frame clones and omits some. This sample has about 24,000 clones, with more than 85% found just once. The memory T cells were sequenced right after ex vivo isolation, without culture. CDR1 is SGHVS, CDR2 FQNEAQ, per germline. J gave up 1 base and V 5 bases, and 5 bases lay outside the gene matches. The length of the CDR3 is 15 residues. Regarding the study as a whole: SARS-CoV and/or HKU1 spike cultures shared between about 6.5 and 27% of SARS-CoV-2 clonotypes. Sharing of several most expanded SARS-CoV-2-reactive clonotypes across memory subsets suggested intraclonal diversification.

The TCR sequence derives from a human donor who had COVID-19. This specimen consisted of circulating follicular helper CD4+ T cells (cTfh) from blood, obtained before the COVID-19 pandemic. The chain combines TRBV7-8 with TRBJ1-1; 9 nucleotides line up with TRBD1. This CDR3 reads CASSLQGQGNTEAFF. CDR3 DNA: TGTGCCAGCAGCCTCCAGGGACAGGGGAACACTGAAGCTTTCTTT.